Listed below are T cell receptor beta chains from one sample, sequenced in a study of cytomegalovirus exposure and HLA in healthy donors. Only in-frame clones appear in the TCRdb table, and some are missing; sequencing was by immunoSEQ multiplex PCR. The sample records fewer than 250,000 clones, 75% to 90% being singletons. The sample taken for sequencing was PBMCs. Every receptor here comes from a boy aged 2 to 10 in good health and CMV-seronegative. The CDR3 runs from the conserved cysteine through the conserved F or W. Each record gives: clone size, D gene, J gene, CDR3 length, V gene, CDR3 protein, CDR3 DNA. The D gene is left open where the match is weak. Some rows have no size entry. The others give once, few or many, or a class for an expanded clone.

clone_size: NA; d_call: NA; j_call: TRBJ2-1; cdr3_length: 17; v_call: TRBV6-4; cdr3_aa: CASSDSHGGAFYNEQFF; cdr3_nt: TGTGCCAGCAGTGACTCACATGGGGGGGCTTTTTACAATGAGCAGTTCTTC
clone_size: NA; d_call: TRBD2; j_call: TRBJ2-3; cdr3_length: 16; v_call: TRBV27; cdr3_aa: CASSSLAGATTDTQYF; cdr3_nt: TGTGCCAGCAGTTCCCTAGCGGGGGCTACCACAGATACGCAGTATTTT
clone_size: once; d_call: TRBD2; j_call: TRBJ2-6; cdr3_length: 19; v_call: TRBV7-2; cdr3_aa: CASSLGLAGVRSGANVLTF; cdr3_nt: TGTGCCAGCAGCTTGGGACTAGCGGGAGTGCGCTCTGGGGCCAACGTCCTGACTTTC
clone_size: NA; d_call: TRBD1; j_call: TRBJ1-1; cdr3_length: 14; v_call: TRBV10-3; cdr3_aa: CAIRRTGQTTEAFF; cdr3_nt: TGTGCCATCAGAAGGACAGGGCAGACCACTGAAGCTTTCTTT
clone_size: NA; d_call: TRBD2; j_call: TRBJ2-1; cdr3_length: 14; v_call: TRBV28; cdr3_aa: CASSWTSGSNEQFF; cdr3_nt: TGTGCCAGCAGTTGGACTAGCGGGAGTAATGAGCAGTTCTTC
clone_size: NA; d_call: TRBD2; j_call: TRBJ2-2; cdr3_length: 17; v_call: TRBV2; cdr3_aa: CASMRTGTRAPTGELFF; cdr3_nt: TGTGCCAGCATGCGAACCGGGACTAGGGCTCCGACCGGGGAGCTGTTTTTT
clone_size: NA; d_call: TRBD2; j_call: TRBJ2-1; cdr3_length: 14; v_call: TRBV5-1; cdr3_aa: CASSLPGGNNEQFF; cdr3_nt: TGCGCCAGCAGCTTGCCGGGAGGTAATAATGAGCAGTTCTTC
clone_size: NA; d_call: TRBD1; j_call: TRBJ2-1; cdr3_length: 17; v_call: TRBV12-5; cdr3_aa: CASGLTIGQGDRNEQFF; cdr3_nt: TGTGCTAGTGGTTTGACGATTGGACAGGGGGACCGCAATGAGCAGTTCTTC
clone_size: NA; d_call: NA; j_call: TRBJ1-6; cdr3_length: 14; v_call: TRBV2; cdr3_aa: CASSGKGDNSPLHF; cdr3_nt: TGTGCCAGCAGTGGAAAAGGGGATAATTCACCCCTCCACTTT
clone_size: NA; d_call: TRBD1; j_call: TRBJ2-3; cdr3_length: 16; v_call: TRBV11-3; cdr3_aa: CASSLRTGDPTDTQYF; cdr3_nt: TGTGCCAGCAGCCTTCGGACAGGCGACCCCACAGATACGCAGTATTTT
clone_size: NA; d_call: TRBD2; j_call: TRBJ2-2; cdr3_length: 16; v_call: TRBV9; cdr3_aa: CASSVGTSVNTGELFF; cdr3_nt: TGTGCCAGCAGCGTAGGGACTAGCGTCAACACCGGGGAGCTGTTTTTT
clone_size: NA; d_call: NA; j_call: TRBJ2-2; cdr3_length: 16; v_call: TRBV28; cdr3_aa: CASSLSYSSNTGELFF; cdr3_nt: TGTGCCAGCAGTTTATCCTACAGCTCGAACACCGGGGAGCTGTTTTTT
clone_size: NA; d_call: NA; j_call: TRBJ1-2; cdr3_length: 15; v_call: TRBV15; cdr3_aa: CATSRDHSGDYGYTF; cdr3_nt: TGTGCCACCAGCAGAGATCACTCAGGGGACTATGGCTACACCTTC
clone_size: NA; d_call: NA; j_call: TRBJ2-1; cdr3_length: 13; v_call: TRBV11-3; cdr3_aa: CASSLDGASGQFF; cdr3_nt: TGTGCCAGCAGCTTAGATGGGGCTAGTGGGCAGTTCTTC
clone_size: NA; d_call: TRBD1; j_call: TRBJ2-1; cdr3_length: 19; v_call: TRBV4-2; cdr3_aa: CASSQGDRVGVLNHNEQFF; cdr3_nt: TGTGCCAGCAGCCAAGGCGACAGGGTAGGAGTGTTGAATCACAATGAGCAGTTCTTC
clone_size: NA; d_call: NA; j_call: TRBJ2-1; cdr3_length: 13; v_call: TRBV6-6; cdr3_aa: CASSPPGLGEQFF; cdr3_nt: TGTGCCAGCAGTCCCCCGGGGTTGGGTGAGCAGTTCTTC
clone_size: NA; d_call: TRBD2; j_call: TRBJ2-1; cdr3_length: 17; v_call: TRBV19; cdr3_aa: CASSIGTSGGGYNEQFF; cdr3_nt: TGTGCCAGTAGTATAGGGACTAGCGGGGGGGGCTACAATGAGCAGTTCTTC
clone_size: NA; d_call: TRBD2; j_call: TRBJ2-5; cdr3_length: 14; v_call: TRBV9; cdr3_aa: CASSTLSGMETQYF; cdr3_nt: TGTGCCAGCAGCACGCTGAGCGGGATGGAGACCCAGTACTTC